This T cell receptor (beta chain) appears in the sequencing data of a study of blood T cell repertoires in COVID-19. Background on the study: T cells, B-cell-depleted T cells, or PBMCs provided the cDNA or gDNA that served as material.

This clone was recorded a few times. There are 13 residues in the CDR3. V shed 7 bases, J shed 6 bases, and the junction held 5 bases outside the gene matches. As originally analysed: How many nucleated cells were present was estimated from reference gene primer amplification. TCRdb's copy holds only in-frame clones and misses some; the assay was immunoSEQ multiplex PCR. D and trimming come from the DNA, and the V and J calls and clone size come from that table. The profile covers some 150,000 clones, with 75% to 85% appearing a single time and less than 3% taken by the ten largest. The sample was peripheral blood. The genes are TRBV12-3 or TRBV12-4 and TRBJ2-1, with 8 nucleotides matching TRBD2. The clonotype comes from a man over 45 with acute or convalescent COVID-19. The CDR3 DNA reads TGTGCCAGCACCCGGGGGGGGATCAATGAGCAGTTCTTC. This sequence encodes CASTRGGINEQFF.